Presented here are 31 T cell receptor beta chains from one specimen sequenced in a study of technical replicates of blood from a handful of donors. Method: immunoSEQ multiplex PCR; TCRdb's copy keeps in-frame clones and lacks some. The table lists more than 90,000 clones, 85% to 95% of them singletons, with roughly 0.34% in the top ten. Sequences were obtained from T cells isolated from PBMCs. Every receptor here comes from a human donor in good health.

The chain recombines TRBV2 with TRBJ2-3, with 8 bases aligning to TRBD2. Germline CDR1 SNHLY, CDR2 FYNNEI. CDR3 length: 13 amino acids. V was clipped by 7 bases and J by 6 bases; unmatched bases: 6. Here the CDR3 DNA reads TGTGCCAGCAATCCGGGAGGGGGGGATACGCAGTATTTT. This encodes CASNPGGGDTQYF.

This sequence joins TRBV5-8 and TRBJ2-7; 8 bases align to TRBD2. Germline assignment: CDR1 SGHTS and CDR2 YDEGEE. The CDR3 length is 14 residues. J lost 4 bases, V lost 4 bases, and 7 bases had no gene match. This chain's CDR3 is CASSRGGTSYEQYF. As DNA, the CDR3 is TGTGCCAGCAGCCGAGGGGGGACTAGTTACGAGCAGTACTTC.

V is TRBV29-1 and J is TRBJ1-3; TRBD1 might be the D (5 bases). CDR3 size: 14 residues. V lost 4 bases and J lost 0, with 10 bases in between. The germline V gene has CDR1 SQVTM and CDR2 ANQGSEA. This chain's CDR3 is CSVVGGFSGNTIYF. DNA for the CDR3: TGCAGCGTTGTGGGGGGGTTCTCTGGAAACACCATATATTTT.

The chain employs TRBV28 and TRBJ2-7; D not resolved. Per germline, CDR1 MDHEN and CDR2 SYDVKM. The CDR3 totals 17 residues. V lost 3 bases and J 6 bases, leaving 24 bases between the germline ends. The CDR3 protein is CASSFAKFEVSGSEQYF. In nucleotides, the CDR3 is TGTGCCAGCAGTTTTGCCAAATTTGAAGTGTCAGGAAGCGAGCAGTACTTC.

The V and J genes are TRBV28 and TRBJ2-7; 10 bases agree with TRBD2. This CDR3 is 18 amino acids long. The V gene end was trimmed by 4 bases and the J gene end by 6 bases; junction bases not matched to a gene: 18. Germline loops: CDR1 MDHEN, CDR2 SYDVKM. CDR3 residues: CASSSTLIAGGPQIEQYF. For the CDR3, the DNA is TGTGCCAGCAGTTCCACCCTCATAGCGGGAGGCCCCCAGATCGAGCAGTACTTC.

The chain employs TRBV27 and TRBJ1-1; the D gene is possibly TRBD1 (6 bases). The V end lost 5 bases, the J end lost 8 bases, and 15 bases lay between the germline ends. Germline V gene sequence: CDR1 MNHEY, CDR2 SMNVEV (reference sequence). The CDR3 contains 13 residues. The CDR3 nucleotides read TGTGCCAGCAGTCCGGACAGCTTTCTCGAAGCTTTCTTT. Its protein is CASSPDSFLEAFF.

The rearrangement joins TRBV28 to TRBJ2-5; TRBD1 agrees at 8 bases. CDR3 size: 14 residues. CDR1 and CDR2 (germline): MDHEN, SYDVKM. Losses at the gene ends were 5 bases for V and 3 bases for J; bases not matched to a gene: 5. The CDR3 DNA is TGTGCCAGCAGTCCAGGGACAGGTAAAGAGACCCAGTACTTC. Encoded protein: CASSPGTGKETQYF.

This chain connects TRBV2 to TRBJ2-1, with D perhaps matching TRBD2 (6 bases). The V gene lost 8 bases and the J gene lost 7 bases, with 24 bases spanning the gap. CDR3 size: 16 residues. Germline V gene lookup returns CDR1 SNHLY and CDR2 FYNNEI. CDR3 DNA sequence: TGTGCCAGCGACCCCTTGATGGGCGGGAATAGTAATGAGCAGTTCTTC. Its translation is CASDPLMGGNSNEQFF.

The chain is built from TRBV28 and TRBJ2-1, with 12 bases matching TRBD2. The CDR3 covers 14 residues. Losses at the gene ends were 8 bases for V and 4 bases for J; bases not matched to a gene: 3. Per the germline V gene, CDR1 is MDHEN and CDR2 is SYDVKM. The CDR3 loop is CASGLAGSYNEQFF. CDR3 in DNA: TGTGCCAGCGGACTAGCGGGGTCGTACAATGAGCAGTTCTTC.

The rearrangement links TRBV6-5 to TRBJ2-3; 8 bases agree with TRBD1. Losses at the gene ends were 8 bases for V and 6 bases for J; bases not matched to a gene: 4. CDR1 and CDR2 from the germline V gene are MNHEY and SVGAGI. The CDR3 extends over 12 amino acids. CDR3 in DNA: TGTGCCAGCTCCAGGGGGCTTGATACGCAGTATTTT. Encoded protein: CASSRGLDTQYF.

DNA for the CDR3: TGCGCCAGCAGCCAAGAAAGGACAAGATCCTACGAGCAGTACTTC. It encodes CASSQERTRSYEQYF. The J gene is TRBJ2-7, the V gene TRBV4-1, with D possibly TRBD1 on 5 matching bases. CDR1 is MGHRA and CDR2 is YSYEKL in the germline V gene. The V and J ends lost 0 bases and 1 base respectively, with 10 bases between them. The CDR3 consists of 15 residues.

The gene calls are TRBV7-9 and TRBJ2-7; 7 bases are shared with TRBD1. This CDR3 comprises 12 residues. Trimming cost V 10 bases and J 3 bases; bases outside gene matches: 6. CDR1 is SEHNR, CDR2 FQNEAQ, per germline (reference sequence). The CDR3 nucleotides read TGTGCCATTTCGGACAGGAGCTACGAGCAGTACTTC. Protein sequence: CAISDRSYEQYF.

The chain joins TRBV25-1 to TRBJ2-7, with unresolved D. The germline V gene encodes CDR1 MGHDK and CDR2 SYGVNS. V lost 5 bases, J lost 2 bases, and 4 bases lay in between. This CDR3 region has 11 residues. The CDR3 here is CASSPAYEQYF. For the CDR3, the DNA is TGTGCCAGCAGTCCTGCCTACGAGCAGTACTTC.

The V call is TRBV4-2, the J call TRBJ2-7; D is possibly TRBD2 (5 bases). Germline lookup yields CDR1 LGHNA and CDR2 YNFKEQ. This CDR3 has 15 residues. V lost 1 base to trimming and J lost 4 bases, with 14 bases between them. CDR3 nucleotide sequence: TGTGCCAGCAGCCAAGTGGGAGTTCAGTCTTACGAGCAGTACTTC. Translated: CASSQVGVQSYEQYF.

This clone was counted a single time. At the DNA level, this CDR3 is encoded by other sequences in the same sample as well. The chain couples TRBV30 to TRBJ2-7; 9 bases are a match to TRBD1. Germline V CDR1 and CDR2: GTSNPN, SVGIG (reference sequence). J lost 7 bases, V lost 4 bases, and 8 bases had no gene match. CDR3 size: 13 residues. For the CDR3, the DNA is TGTGCCTGGAAGGGGACAGGGTTTGGGGAGCAGTACTTC. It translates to CAWKGTGFGEQYF.

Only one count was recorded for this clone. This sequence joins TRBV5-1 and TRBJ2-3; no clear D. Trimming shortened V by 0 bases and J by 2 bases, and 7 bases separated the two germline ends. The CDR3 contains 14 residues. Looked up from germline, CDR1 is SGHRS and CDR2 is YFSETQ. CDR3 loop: CASSLEQFTDTQYF. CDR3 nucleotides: TGCGCCAGCAGCTTGGAACAGTTCACAGATACGCAGTATTTT.

CDR3 DNA sequence: TGCAGCGTTGAAGCTACGGACAGGGAAGAGTACGAGCAGTACTTC. It encodes CSVEATDREEYEQYF. This chain links TRBV29-1 with TRBJ2-7, with 8 bases that match TRBD1. The ends lost 1 base at V and 4 bases at J; junction bases unmatched: 9. This CDR3 region has 15 residues. Per the germline V gene, CDR1 is SQVTM and CDR2 is ANQGSEA.

The CDR3 sequence: CASSLQGSSYEQYF. CDR3 coding DNA: TGTGCCAGCAGTTTACAAGGGAGCTCCTACGAGCAGTACTTC. The V and J genes are TRBV27 and TRBJ2-7, with D maybe TRBD2 (5 bases). The CDR3 is 14 amino acids. Trimming removed 2 bases at V and 0 bases at J, with 8 bases between. Germline V gene data show CDR1 as MNHEY and CDR2 as SMNVEV (reference sequence).

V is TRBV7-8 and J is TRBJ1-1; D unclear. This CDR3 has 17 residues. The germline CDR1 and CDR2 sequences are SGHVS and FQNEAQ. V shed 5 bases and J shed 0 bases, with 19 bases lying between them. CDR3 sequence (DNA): TGTGCCAGCAGCCTTGGTATGGCACCGTTCATGAACACTGAAGCTTTCTTT. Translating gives CASSLGMAPFMNTEAFF.

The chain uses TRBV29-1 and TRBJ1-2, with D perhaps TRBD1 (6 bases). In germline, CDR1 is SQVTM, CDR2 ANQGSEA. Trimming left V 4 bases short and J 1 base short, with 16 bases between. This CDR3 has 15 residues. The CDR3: CSVGGQGRNNYGYTF. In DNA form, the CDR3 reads TGCAGCGTTGGGGGGCAGGGACGAAATAACTATGGCTACACCTTC.

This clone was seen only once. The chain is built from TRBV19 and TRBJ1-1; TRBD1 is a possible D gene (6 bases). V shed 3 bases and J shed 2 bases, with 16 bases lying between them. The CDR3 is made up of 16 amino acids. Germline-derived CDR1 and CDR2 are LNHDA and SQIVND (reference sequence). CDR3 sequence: CASSMGLRGLNTEAFF. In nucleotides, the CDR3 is TGTGCCAGTAGTATGGGCCTGCGGGGGCTAAACACTGAAGCTTTCTTT. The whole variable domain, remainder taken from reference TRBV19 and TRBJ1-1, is DGGITQSPKYLFRKEGQNVTLSCEQNLNHDAMYWYRQDPGQGLRLIYYSQIVNDFQKGDIAEGYSVSREKKESFPLTVTSAQKNPTAFYLCASSMGLRGLNTEAFFGQGTRLTVV.

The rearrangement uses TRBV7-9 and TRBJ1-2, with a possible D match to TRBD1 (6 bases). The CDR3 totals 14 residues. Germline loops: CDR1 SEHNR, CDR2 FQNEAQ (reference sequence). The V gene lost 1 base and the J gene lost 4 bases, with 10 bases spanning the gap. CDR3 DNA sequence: TGTGCCAGCAGCTTAGGACAGGCCCTCTATGGCTACACCTTC. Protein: CASSLGQALYGYTF.

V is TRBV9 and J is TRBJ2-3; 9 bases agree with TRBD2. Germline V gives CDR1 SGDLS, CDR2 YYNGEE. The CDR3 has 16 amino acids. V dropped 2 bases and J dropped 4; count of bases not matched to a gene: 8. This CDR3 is CASSVISGSVADTQYF. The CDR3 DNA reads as TGTGCCAGCAGCGTCATTAGCGGGAGTGTCGCAGATACGCAGTATTTT.

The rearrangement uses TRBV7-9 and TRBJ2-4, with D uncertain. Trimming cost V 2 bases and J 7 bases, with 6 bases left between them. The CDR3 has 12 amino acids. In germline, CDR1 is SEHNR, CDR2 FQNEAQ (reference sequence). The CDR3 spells CASSLSPNIQYF. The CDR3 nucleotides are TGTGCCAGCAGCTTATCCCCGAACATTCAGTACTTC.

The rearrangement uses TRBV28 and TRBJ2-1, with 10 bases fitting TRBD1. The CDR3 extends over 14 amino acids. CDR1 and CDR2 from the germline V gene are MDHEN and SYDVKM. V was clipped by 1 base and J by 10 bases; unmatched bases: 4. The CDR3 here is CASSLSGTGDEQFF. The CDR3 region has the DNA TGTGCCAGCAGTTTATCCGGGACAGGGGACGAGCAGTTCTTC.

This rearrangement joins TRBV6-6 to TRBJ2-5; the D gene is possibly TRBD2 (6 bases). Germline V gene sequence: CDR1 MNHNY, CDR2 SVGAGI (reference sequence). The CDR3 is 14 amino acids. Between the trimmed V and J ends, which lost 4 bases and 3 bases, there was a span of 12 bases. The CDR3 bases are TGTGCCAGCAGTTTCGGGGGAACGAAAGAGACCCAGTACTTC. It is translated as CASSFGGTKETQYF.

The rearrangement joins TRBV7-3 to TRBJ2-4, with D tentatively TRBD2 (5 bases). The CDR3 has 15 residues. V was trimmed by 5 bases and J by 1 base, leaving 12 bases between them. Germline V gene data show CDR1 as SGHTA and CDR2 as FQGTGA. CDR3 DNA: TGTGCCAGCAGCCCCTCCGGGGATGCCAAAAACATTCAGTACTTC. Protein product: CASSPSGDAKNIQYF.

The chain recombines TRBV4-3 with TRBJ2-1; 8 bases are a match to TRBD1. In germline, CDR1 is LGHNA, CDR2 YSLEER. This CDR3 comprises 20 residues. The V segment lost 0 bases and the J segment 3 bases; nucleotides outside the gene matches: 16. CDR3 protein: CASSQDRWSGTGTFYNEQFF. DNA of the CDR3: TGCGCCAGCAGCCAAGATAGGTGGTCAGGGACAGGTACTTTCTACAATGAGCAGTTCTTC.

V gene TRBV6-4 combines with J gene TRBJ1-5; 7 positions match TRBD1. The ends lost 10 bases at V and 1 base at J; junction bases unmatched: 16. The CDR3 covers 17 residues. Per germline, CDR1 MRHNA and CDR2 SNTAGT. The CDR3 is CANPFTLDRRSNQPQHF. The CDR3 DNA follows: TGTGCCAACCCCTTTACGTTGGACAGGAGAAGCAATCAGCCCCAGCATTTT.

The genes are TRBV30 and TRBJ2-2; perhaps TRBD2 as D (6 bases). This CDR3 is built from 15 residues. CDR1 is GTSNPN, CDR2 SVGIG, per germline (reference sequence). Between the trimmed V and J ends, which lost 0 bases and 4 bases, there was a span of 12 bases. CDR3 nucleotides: TGTGCCTGGAGTGTATTCGGGAGCGGCACCGGGGAGCTGTTTTTT. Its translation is CAWSVFGSGTGELFF.

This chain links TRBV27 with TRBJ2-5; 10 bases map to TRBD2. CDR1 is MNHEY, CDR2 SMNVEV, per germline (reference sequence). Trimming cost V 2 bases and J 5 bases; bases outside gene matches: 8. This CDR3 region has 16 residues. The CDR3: CASSLGLAGVSETQYF. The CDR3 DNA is TGTGCCAGCAGTTTAGGGCTAGCGGGAGTTTCGGAGACCCAGTACTTC.